A selection of T cell receptor beta chains follows, all from one sample in a study of vaccination and CD4 T cells after COVID-19. TCRdb used MiXCR to reprocess the PCR reads, holding one entry per CDR3 protein. The sample has a few thousand distinct CDR3 sequences, around 80% seen once; the top ten hold over 15%. These TCRs are of unknown antigen specificity. Sequencing input: CD4+ T cells from blood, cultured in vitro. The receptors were gathered from a human donor who had recovered from COVID-19. The CDR3 runs from the conserved cysteine through the conserved F or W. D genes are given only for firm matches. A clone size is listed for some rows: how often the clone was seen (once, few, many), or a class if it is expanded.

J gene	D gene	clone size	V gene	CDR3 DNA	CDR3 protein
TRBJ1-3	.	.	TRBV20-1	TGCAGTGCTAGTGGGGCCCCTGGAAACACCATATATTTT	CSASGAPGNTIYF
TRBJ2-3	TRBD1	few	TRBV20-1	TGCAGTGCAGGGGGCCCTATCACAGATACGCAGTATTTT	CSAGGPITDTQYF
TRBJ2-2	.	once	TRBV18	TGTGCCAGCTCACCAGAGCTAACCGGGGAGCTGTTTTTT	CASSPELTGELFF
TRBJ1-6	TRBD1	.	TRBV2	TGTGCCAGCAGCTTAAAACAGGGGATTAATTCACCCCTCCACTTT	CASSLKQGINSPLHF
TRBJ2-2	.	.	TRBV27	TGTGCCAGCAGTTATGCAGGGGTCGGCGGGGAGCTGTTTTTT	CASSYAGVGGELFF
TRBJ1-2	.	.	TRBV27	TGTGCCAGCAGTTTTTCGGGACACTATGGCTACACCTTC	CASSFSGHYGYTF
TRBJ2-7	.	.	TRBV7-9	TGTGCCAGCAGCTTAGGAGACGGAACCTACGAGCAGTACTTC	CASSLGDGTYEQYF
TRBJ2-2	.	.	TRBV7-2	TGTGCCAGCAGCTTACGGGGGAGATACTTCACCGGGGAGCTGTTTTTT	CASSLRGRYFTGELFF
TRBJ2-1	.	few	TRBV24-1	TGTGCCACGCGGGCGGGCGTCTACAATGAGCAGTTCTTC	CATRAGVYNEQFF
TRBJ1-2	TRBD1	once	TRBV19	TGTGCCAGTAGTAGGGACAGGATTGGTGGCTACACCTTC	CASSRDRIGGYTF
TRBJ1-5	.	.	TRBV7-9	TGTGCCAGCAGCTTATCCGCACAGAGGGGCAATCAGCCCCAGCATTTT	CASSLSAQRGNQPQHF
TRBJ1-2	.	.	TRBV30	TGTGCCTGGAGTGTGGGGTTTTCGTTGCATGGCTACACCTTC	CAWSVGFSLHGYTF
TRBJ1-2	.	medium-sized	TRBV6-2/TRBV6-3	TGTGCCAGCACGCCGAGGGCTGGGGATGGCTACACCTTC	CASTPRAGDGYTF
TRBJ1-2	TRBD1	.	TRBV25-1	TGTGCCAGCAGTGAATATTCGAAGGACAGGGGTGGTGGCTACACCTTC	CASSEYSKDRGGGYTF
TRBJ2-1	TRBD1	.	TRBV6-1	TGTGCCAGCAGTCTGCGGACAGGGGGAACCTACAATGAGCAGTTCTTC	CASSLRTGGTYNEQFF
TRBJ1-5	.	.	TRBV19	TGTGCCAGTAGCCGAGGGCCGGGTTCGGAACAGCCCCAGCATTTT	CASSRGPGSEQPQHF
TRBJ1-2	.	.	TRBV10-1	TGCGCCAGCAGTGAGTCGAACGGTGGTGAAGGCTACACCTTC	CASSESNGGEGYTF
TRBJ2-5	TRBD2	once	TRBV10-3	TGTGCCATCAGTTCACCGGGACTAGCGGACCAAGAGACCCAGTACTTC	CAISSPGLADQETQYF
TRBJ1-5	.	.	TRBV6-5	TGTGCCAGCAGTTACCGAGCGGACAGCTATAGCAATCAGCCCCAGCATTTT	CASSYRADSYSNQPQHF
TRBJ1-6	.	.	TRBV6-2/TRBV6-3	TGTGCCAGCATCGAACAGAATGCGCCATATTCACCCCTCCACTTT	CASIEQNAPYSPLHF
TRBJ1-1	.	.	TRBV30	TGTGCCTGGGGGAAGGGAAGGGTTGTCACTGAAGCTTTCTTT	CAWGKGRVVTEAFF
TRBJ2-7	.	.	TRBV11-2	TGTGCCAGCAGCTTTGGTCGAGGGGAAACCTCGCAAAATCCCTACGAGCAGTACTTC	CASSFGRGETSQNPYEQYF
TRBJ2-3	.	.	TRBV7-2	TGTGCCAGCAGCCTGACTCCGGATACGCAGTATTTT	CASSLTPDTQYF
TRBJ2-5	TRBD2	.	TRBV12-3/TRBV12-4	TGTGCCAGCAGTTCCTCGGGGGGGCCTCGGGAGACCCAGTACTTC	CASSSSGGPRETQYF
TRBJ1-5	TRBD1	.	TRBV2	TGTGCCAGCAGAACGGGGACAGGGTATCCTCAGCCCCAGCATTTT	CASRTGTGYPQPQHF
TRBJ1-1	.	few	TRBV15	TGTGCCACCAGTGGTCATTTGAACACTGAAGCTTTCTTT	CATSGHLNTEAFF
TRBJ1-1	.	.	TRBV10-3	TGTGCCATCAGTGAGGGGACCAGGTCGCGTGGGACTGAAGCTTTCTTT	CAISEGTRSRGTEAFF
TRBJ1-2	TRBD1	large	TRBV6-5	TGTGCCAGCAGTTACCGACCCGGGACAGTCTATGGCTACACCTTC	CASSYRPGTVYGYTF
TRBJ1-6	.	.	TRBV21-1	TGTGCCAGCAGCAAAGGAGTGCCGGGGGATTCACCCCTCCACTTT	CASSKGVPGDSPLHF
TRBJ1-2	.	few	TRBV6-1	TGTGCCAGCAACCCGCCCACAGCAACTAATGGCTACACCTTC	CASNPPTATNGYTF
TRBJ1-1	.	.	TRBV28	TGTGCCAGCAGCCAGTACGGGGGGAACACTGAAGCTTTCTTT	CASSQYGGNTEAFF
TRBJ1-6	TRBD1	.	TRBV12-3/TRBV12-4	TGTGCCAGCAGAGGGGACAGGGCCTATAATTCACCCCTCCACTTT	CASRGDRAYNSPLHF
TRBJ2-7	.	.	TRBV20-1	TGCAGTGCTAGTGAGGGAACGGTCTCCTACGAGCAGTACTTC	CSASEGTVSYEQYF
TRBJ1-5	TRBD1	.	TRBV15	TGTGCCACCAGCAAGGGACAGGGCGTCACCTTTAATCAGCCCCAGCATTTT	CATSKGQGVTFNQPQHF
TRBJ1-2	.	.	TRBV21-1	TGTGCCAGCAGCAAAGTGGAAAGAGTCTATGGCTACACCTTC	CASSKVERVYGYTF
TRBJ2-2	.	.	TRBV10-3	TGTGCCATCAGTGAGTCAGGGGGGGCGCGCACCGGGGAGCTGTTTTTT	CAISESGGARTGELFF
TRBJ1-2	.	.	TRBV7-2	TGTGCCAGCAGCTTAGGGACAGCCTATGGCTACACCTTC	CASSLGTAYGYTF
TRBJ1-2	.	.	TRBV27	TGTGCCAGCAGTTCCAGGGGAGGCTATGGCTACACCTTC	CASSSRGGYGYTF
TRBJ2-2	.	.	TRBV6-2/TRBV6-3	TGTGCCAGCAGTTACTCACCGCCAGGGTGGAACACCGGGGAGCTGTTTTTT	CASSYSPPGWNTGELFF
TRBJ1-2	.	.	TRBV2	TGTGCCAGCAGTGAAGAGGGGACCTTCTATGGCTACACCTTC	CASSEEGTFYGYTF
TRBJ1-2	.	once	TRBV20-1	TGCAGTGCCCTCGTGAAGGGGGACTATGGCTACACCTTC	CSALVKGDYGYTF
TRBJ1-2	.	.	TRBV20-1	TGCAGTGCTACCGGGGATTCCTCCGACTATGGCTACACCTTC	CSATGDSSDYGYTF
TRBJ1-2	.	.	TRBV27	TGTGCCAGCAGTTCGTTTCTGAAGGGGTTGAACTATGGCTACACCTTC	CASSSFLKGLNYGYTF
TRBJ2-3	TRBD2	.	TRBV12-3/TRBV12-4	TGTGCCAGCAGTTCCCGGGGGGTCACAGATACGCAGTATTTT	CASSSRGVTDTQYF
TRBJ1-2	.	.	TRBV27	TGTGCCACCTCAGTAGGGACGCGTACCTTC	CATSVGTRTF
TRBJ1-2	.	few	TRBV6-1	TGTGCCAGCAGTGAACCCGCGTATGGCTACACCTTC	CASSEPAYGYTF
TRBJ2-1	.	few	TRBV6-1	TGTGCCAGCAGCCCCGGCACGGACTACAATGAGCAGTTCTTC	CASSPGTDYNEQFF
TRBJ1-6	.	.	TRBV12-3/TRBV12-4	TGTGCCAGCAGTAGGGGACCGAACTATAATTCACCCCTCCACTTT	CASSRGPNYNSPLHF
TRBJ2-3	.	medium-sized	TRBV24-1	TGTGCCACCAGTGATCGGGGGATTTTGACAGATACGCAGTATTTT	CATSDRGILTDTQYF